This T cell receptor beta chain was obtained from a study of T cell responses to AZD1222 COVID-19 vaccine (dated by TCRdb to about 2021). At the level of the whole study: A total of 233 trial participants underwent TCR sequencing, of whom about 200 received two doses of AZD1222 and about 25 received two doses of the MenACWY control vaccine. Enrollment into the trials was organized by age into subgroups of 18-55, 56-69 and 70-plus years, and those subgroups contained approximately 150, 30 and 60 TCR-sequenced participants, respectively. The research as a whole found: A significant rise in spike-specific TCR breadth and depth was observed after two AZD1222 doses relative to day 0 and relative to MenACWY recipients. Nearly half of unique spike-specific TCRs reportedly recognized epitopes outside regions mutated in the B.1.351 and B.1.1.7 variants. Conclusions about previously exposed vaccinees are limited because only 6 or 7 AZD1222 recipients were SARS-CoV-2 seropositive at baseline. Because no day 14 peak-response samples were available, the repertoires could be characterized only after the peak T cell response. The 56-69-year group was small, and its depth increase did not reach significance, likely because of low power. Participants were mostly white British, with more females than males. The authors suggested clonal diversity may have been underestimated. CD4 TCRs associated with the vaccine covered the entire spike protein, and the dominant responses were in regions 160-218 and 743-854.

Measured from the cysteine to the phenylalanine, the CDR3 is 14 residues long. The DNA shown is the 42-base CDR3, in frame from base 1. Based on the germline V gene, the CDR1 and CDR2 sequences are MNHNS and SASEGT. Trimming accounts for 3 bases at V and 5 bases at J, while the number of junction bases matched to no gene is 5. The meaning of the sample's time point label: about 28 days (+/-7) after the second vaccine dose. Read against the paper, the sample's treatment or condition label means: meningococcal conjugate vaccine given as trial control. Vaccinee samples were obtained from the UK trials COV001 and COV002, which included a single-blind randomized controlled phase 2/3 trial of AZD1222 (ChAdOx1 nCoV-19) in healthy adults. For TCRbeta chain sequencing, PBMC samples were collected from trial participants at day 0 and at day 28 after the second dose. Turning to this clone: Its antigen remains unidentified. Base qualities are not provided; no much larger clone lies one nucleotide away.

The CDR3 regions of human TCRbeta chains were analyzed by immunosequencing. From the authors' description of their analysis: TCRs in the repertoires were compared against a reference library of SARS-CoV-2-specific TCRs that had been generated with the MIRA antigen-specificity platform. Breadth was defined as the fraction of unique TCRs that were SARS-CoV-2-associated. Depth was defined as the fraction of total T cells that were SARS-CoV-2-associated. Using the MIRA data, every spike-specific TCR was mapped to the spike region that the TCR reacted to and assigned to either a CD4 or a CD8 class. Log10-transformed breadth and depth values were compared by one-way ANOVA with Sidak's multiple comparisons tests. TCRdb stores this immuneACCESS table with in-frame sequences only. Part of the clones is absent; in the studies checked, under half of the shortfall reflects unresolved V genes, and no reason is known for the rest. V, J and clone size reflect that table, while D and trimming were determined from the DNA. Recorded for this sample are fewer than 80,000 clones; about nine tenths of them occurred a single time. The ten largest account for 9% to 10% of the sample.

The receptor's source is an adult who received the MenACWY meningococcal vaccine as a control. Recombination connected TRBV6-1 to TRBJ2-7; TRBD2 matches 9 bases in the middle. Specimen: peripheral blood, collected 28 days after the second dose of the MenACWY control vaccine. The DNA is TGTGCCAGCAGTGAGGCGGGGGGGTGGAACGAGCAGTACTTC. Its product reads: CASSEAGGWNEQYF.